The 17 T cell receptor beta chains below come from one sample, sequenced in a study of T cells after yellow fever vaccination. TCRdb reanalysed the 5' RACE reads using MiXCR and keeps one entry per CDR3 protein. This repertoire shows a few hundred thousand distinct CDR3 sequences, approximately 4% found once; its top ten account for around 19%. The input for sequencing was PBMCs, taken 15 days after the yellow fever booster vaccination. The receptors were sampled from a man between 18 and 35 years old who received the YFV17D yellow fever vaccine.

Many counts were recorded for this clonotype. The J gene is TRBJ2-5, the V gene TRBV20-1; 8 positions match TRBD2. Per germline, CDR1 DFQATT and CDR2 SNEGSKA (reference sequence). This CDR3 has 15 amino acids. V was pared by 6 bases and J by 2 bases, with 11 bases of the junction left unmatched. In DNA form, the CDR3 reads TGCAGTGCCCCCCGGGTAGCGGGGCATCAAGAGACCCAGTACTTC. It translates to CSAPRVAGHQETQYF.

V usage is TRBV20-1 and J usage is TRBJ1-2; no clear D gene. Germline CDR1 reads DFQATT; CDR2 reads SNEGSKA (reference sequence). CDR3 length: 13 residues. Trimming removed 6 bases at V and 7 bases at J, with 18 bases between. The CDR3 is CSARPGPAVGYTF. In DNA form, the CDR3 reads TGCAGTGCGCGCCCCGGGCCCGCTGTTGGCTACACCTTC.

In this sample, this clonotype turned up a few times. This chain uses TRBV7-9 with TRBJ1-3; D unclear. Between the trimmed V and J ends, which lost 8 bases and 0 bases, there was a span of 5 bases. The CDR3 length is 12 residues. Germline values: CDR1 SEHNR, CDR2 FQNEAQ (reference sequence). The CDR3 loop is CASASSGNTIYF. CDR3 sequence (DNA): TGTGCCAGCGCGAGCTCTGGAAACACCATATATTTT.

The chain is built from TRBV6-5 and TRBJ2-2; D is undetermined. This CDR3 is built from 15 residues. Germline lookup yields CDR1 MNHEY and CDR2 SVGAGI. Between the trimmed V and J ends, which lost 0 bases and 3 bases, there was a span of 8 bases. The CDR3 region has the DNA TGTGCCAGCAGTTACTCGCCCGGCGACACCGGGGAGCTGTTTTTT. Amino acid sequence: CASSYSPGDTGELFF.

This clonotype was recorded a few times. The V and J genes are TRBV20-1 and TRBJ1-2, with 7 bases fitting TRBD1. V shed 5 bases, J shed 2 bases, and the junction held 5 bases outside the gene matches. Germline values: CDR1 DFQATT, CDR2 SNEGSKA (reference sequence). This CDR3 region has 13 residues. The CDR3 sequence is CSALGQENYGYTF. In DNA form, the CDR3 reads TGCAGTGCTCTTGGACAGGAAAACTATGGCTACACCTTC.

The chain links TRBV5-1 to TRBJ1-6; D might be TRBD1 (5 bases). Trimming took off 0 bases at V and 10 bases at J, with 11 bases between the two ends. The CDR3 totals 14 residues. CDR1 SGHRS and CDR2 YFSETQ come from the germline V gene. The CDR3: CASSLAGARSPLHF. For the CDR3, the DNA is TGCGCCAGCAGCTTGGCCGGGGCTAGGTCACCCCTCCACTTT.

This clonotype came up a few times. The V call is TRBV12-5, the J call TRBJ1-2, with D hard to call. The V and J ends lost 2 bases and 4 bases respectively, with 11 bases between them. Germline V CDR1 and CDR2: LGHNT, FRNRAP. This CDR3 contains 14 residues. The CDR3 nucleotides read TGTGCTAGTGGTTTGTTTCAGGAGTCCTATGGCTACACCTTC. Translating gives CASGLFQESYGYTF.

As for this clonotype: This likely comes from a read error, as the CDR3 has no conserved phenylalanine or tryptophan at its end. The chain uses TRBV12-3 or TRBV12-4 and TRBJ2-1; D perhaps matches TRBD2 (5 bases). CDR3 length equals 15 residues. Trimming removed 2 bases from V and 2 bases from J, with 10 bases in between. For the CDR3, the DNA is TGTGCCAGCAGTTTAAAGCAACTAGCCTACAATGAGCAGTTCTTA. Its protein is CASSLKQLAYNEQFL.

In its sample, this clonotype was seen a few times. The CDR3 loop reads CASSVERGPLETQYF. The CDR3 DNA is TGTGCCAGCAGTGTCGAGCGGGGCCCCCTCGAGACCCAGTACTTC. The chain is built from TRBV27 and TRBJ2-5; 7 bases match TRBD2. In germline, CDR1 is MNHEY, CDR2 SMNVEV (reference sequence). This CDR3 is built from 15 residues. The V and J ends lost 5 bases and 5 bases, in that order; junction bases with no gene match: 11.

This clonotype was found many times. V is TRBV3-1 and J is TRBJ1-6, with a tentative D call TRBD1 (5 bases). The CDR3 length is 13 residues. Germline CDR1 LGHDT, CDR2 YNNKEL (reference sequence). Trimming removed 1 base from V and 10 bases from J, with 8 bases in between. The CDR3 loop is CASSQGGDSPLHF. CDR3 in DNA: TGTGCCAGCAGCCAAGGGGGGGACTCACCCCTCCACTTT.

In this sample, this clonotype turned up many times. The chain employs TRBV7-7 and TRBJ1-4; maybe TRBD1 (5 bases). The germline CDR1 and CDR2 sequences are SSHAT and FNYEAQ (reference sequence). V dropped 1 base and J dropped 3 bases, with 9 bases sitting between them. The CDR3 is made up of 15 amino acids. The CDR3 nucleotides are TGTGCCAGCAGCTTAGTAGGGGCACCTAATGAAAAACTGTTTTTT. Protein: CASSLVGAPNEKLFF.

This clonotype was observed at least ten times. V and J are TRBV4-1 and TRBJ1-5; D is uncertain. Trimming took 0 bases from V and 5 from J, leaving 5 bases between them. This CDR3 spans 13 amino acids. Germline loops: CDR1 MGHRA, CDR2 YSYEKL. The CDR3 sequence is CASSQEWYQPQHF. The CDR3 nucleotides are TGCGCCAGCAGCCAAGAGTGGTATCAGCCCCAGCATTTT.

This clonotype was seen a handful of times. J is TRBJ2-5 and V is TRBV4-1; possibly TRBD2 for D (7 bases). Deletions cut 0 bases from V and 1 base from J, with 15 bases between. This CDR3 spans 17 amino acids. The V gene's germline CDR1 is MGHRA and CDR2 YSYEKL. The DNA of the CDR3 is TGCGCCAGCAGCCAAGATTTGAACGGGGGGCCCCAAGAGACCCAGTACTTC. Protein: CASSQDLNGGPQETQYF.

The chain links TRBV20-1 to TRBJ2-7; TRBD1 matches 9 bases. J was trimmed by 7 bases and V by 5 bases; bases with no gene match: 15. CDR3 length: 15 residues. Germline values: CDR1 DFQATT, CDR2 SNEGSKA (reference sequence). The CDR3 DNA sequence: TGCAGTGCTGGACACGGGACAGGGCTCTCCGAAGAGCAGTACGTC. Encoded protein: CSAGHGTGLSEEQYV.

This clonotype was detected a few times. The CDR3 is CASSQDRGQGRGYTF. The CDR3 region has the DNA TGTGCCAGCAGCCAAGATAGGGGGCAGGGGAGAGGCTACACCTTC. The chain is built from TRBV3-1 and TRBJ1-2; 7 bases match TRBD1. After removal of 0 bases from V and 8 bases from J, the junction contained 9 bases not matched to a gene. The CDR3 covers 15 residues. The germline V gene encodes CDR1 LGHDT and CDR2 YNNKEL (reference sequence).

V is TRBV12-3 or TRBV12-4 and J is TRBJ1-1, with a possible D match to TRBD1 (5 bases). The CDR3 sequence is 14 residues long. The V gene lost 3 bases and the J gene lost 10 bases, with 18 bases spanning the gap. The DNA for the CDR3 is TGTGCCAGCAGTTTCAGGGACGGATTCATGGGAGCTTTCTTT. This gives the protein CASSFRDGFMGAFF.

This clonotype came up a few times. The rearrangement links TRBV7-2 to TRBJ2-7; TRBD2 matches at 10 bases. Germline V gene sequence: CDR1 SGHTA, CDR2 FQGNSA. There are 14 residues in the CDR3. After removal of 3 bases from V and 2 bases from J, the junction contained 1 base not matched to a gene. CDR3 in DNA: TGTGCCAGCAGCTTTCTAGCGGGGGCCTACGAGCAGTACTTC. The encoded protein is CASSFLAGAYEQYF.